Listed below are T cell receptor beta chains from one sample, sequenced in a study of read filtering for tumor transcriptome and immune sequencing. Each CDR3 protein gets one entry after TCRdb re-called the reads with MiXCR. Altogether approximately 93,000 distinct CDR3 sequences are present, 20% to 25% being singletons, with the ten largest covering around 10%. The sample consisted of a population of CD138-negative cells sorted from bone marrow. These receptors were collected from a donor at least 40 years old with multiple myeloma. Each CDR3 is given with its conserved first and last residue. Fields, in order: D gene, clone size, V gene, J gene, CDR3 protein, CDR3 DNA. A D gene is named only where the DNA matches it firmly. Where a row states a size, it is once, few, many or the class of an expanded clone; other rows omit it.

d_gene: TRBD2
abundance: medium-sized
v_gene: TRBV29-1
j_gene: TRBJ2-1
CDR3aa: CSATPTSGNNEQFF
CDR3nt: TGCAGCGCCACTCCTACTAGCGGCAACAATGAGCAGTTCTTC

d_gene: NA
abundance: NA
v_gene: TRBV7-6
j_gene: TRBJ2-7
CDR3aa: CASSRDTGQTYEQYF
CDR3nt: TGTGCCAGCAGCCGCGATACCGGACAGACCTACGAGCAGTACTTC

d_gene: NA
abundance: many
v_gene: TRBV11-1
j_gene: TRBJ2-1
CDR3aa: CATGSVANEQFF
CDR3nt: TGTGCCACCGGGTCGGTAGCAAATGAGCAGTTCTTC

d_gene: TRBD1
abundance: many
v_gene: TRBV11-2
j_gene: TRBJ1-2
CDR3aa: CAITHRGQGQYGYTF
CDR3nt: TGTGCCATCACTCATAGGGGACAGGGACAGTATGGCTACACCTTC

d_gene: NA
abundance: many
v_gene: TRBV11-2
j_gene: TRBJ2-7
CDR3aa: CASSLGPGKTYEQYF
CDR3nt: TGTGCCAGCAGCTTAGGTCCAGGGAAAACCTACGAGCAGTACTTC

d_gene: NA
abundance: few
v_gene: TRBV27
j_gene: TRBJ1-1
CDR3aa: CASSLRRGENTEAFF
CDR3nt: TGTGCCAGCAGTTTACGTAGGGGGGAGAACACTGAAGCTTTCTTT

d_gene: NA
abundance: NA
v_gene: TRBV4-1
j_gene: TRBJ1-5
CDR3aa: CASSQDGGKGNQPQHF
CDR3nt: TGCGCCAGCAGCCAAGATGGGGGGAAGGGCAATCAGCCCCAGCATTTT

d_gene: NA
abundance: many
v_gene: TRBV18
j_gene: TRBJ2-7
CDR3aa: CASSPPIRTDSLVQYF
CDR3nt: TGTGCCAGCTCACCACCGATCCGGACAGACTCCTTGGTGCAGTACTTC

d_gene: TRBD1
abundance: many
v_gene: TRBV9
j_gene: TRBJ1-6
CDR3aa: CASSLRDSINSPLHF
CDR3nt: TGTGCCAGCAGCCTTCGGGACAGTATCAATTCACCCCTCCACTTT

d_gene: TRBD2
abundance: many
v_gene: TRBV7-9
j_gene: TRBJ2-3
CDR3aa: CASSFEAGEADTQYF
CDR3nt: TGTGCCAGCAGCTTCGAAGCGGGGGAGGCAGATACGCAGTATTTT

d_gene: NA
abundance: many
v_gene: TRBV2
j_gene: TRBJ1-6
CDR3aa: CASSEWRPLHF
CDR3nt: TGTGCCAGCAGTGAGTGGAGACCCCTCCACTTT

d_gene: TRBD2
abundance: many
v_gene: TRBV20-1
j_gene: TRBJ2-2
CDR3aa: CSAAGTSGGWAGELFF
CDR3nt: TGCAGTGCTGCCGGGACTAGCGGGGGTTGGGCCGGGGAGCTGTTTTTT

d_gene: NA
abundance: many
v_gene: TRBV7-2
j_gene: TRBJ1-2
CDR3aa: CASSLDGQGRGYTF
CDR3nt: TGTGCCAGCAGCTTAGATGGGCAGGGCCGAGGCTACACCTTC

d_gene: TRBD1
abundance: NA
v_gene: TRBV20-1
j_gene: TRBJ1-1
CDR3aa: CSARKTGITEAFF
CDR3nt: TGCAGTGCTAGGAAGACAGGGATCACTGAAGCTTTCTTT

d_gene: NA
abundance: many
v_gene: TRBV2
j_gene: TRBJ2-2
CDR3aa: CASSVEVGELFF
CDR3nt: TGTGCCAGCAGTGTCGAGGTCGGGGAGCTGTTTTTT

d_gene: TRBD1
abundance: many
v_gene: TRBV5-1
j_gene: TRBJ1-5
CDR3aa: CASSPDRGSQPQHF
CDR3nt: TGCGCCAGCAGCCCCGACAGGGGGAGTCAGCCCCAGCATTTT

d_gene: TRBD2
abundance: many
v_gene: TRBV11-3
j_gene: TRBJ2-6
CDR3aa: CASSGGGSGANVLTF
CDR3nt: TGTGCCAGCAGCGGGGGGGGATCTGGGGCCAACGTCCTGACTTTC

d_gene: NA
abundance: many
v_gene: TRBV6-5
j_gene: TRBJ1-1
CDR3aa: CASNIGGGIGTEAFF
CDR3nt: TGTGCCAGCAACATTGGCGGGGGGATCGGCACTGAAGCTTTCTTT

d_gene: NA
abundance: many
v_gene: TRBV28
j_gene: TRBJ2-1
CDR3aa: CASSTGHLTPIEQFF
CDR3nt: TGTGCCAGCAGTACAGGACACCTAACCCCCATTGAGCAGTTCTTC

d_gene: TRBD1
abundance: many
v_gene: TRBV25-1
j_gene: TRBJ2-3
CDR3aa: CASSTGGPDTQYF
CDR3nt: TGTGCCAGCAGTACAGGGGGCCCAGATACGCAGTATTTT

d_gene: NA
abundance: many
v_gene: TRBV19
j_gene: TRBJ1-4
CDR3aa: CASRDSDREKLFF
CDR3nt: TGTGCCAGCCGGGACTCCGACAGGGAAAAACTGTTTTTT

d_gene: TRBD2
abundance: few
v_gene: TRBV11-3
j_gene: TRBJ2-3
CDR3aa: CASSFTGLPGDTQYF
CDR3nt: TGTGCCAGCAGCTTTACGGGACTACCCGGCGATACGCAGTATTTT

d_gene: NA
abundance: many
v_gene: TRBV18
j_gene: TRBJ2-1
CDR3aa: CASSRLRDYPREVVDEQFF
CDR3nt: TGTGCCAGCTCACGTCTCCGAGACTACCCCCGAGAGGTTGTCGATGAGCAGTTCTTC

d_gene: NA
abundance: many
v_gene: TRBV28
j_gene: TRBJ2-7
CDR3aa: CASRGQPITYEQYF
CDR3nt: TGTGCCAGCAGAGGACAGCCCATAACCTACGAGCAGTACTTC

d_gene: NA
abundance: NA
v_gene: TRBV2
j_gene: TRBJ1-5
CDR3aa: CASSERVSSNQPQHF
CDR3nt: TGTGCCAGCAGTGAGAGGGTGTCGAGCAATCAGCCCCAGCATTTT

d_gene: NA
abundance: many
v_gene: TRBV5-1
j_gene: TRBJ1-1
CDR3aa: CASSLTMNTEAFF
CDR3nt: TGCGCCAGCAGCCTGACTATGAACACTGAAGCTTTCTTT

d_gene: NA
abundance: many
v_gene: TRBV12-3/TRBV12-4
j_gene: TRBJ2-7
CDR3aa: CASSLWGFSYEQYF
CDR3nt: TGTGCCAGCAGTTTATGGGGGTTCTCCTACGAGCAGTACTTC

d_gene: TRBD2
abundance: NA
v_gene: TRBV20-1
j_gene: TRBJ2-1
CDR3aa: CSASNSGVNEQFF
CDR3nt: TGCAGTGCTAGTAATAGCGGGGTTAATGAGCAGTTCTTC

d_gene: TRBD1
abundance: many
v_gene: TRBV5-4
j_gene: TRBJ1-1
CDR3aa: CASTTWDRGYTEAFF
CDR3nt: TGTGCCAGCACCACCTGGGACAGGGGGTATACTGAAGCTTTCTTT

d_gene: NA
abundance: many
v_gene: TRBV5-1
j_gene: TRBJ1-1
CDR3aa: CASSSNSGDTEAFF
CDR3nt: TGCGCCAGCAGCTCCAACTCCGGGGACACTGAAGCTTTCTTT

d_gene: NA
abundance: NA
v_gene: TRBV7-2
j_gene: TRBJ2-7
CDR3aa: CASSLGLHASYEQYF
CDR3nt: TGTGCCAGCAGCTTGGGGTTGCATGCTTCCTACGAGCAGTACTTC

d_gene: NA
abundance: few
v_gene: TRBV29-1
j_gene: TRBJ2-3
CDR3aa: CSVVGGVADTQYF
CDR3nt: TGCAGCGTTGTAGGGGGGGTCGCAGATACGCAGTATTTT

d_gene: NA
abundance: NA
v_gene: TRBV11-2
j_gene: TRBJ2-5
CDR3aa: CASSLSPRGTTQYF
CDR3nt: TGTGCCAGCAGCTTAAGCCCGCGGGGCACGACCCAGTACTTC

d_gene: NA
abundance: many
v_gene: TRBV7-2
j_gene: TRBJ2-5
CDR3aa: CASSMNGGSITETQYF
CDR3nt: TGTGCCAGCAGCATGAACGGGGGAAGTATTACCGAGACCCAGTACTTC

d_gene: TRBD2
abundance: many
v_gene: TRBV2
j_gene: TRBJ2-2
CDR3aa: CASILTSHTGELFF
CDR3nt: TGTGCCAGCATCCTGACTAGCCACACCGGGGAGCTGTTTTTT

d_gene: NA
abundance: many
v_gene: TRBV19
j_gene: TRBJ1-5
CDR3aa: CASRVDRHNQPQHF
CDR3nt: TGTGCCAGTAGAGTCGACAGGCACAATCAGCCCCAGCATTTT

d_gene: NA
abundance: many
v_gene: TRBV6-1
j_gene: TRBJ2-1
CDR3aa: CASSDHHPTYNEQFF
CDR3nt: TGTGCCAGCAGTGACCACCACCCTACCTACAATGAGCAGTTCTTC

d_gene: NA
abundance: many
v_gene: TRBV29-1
j_gene: TRBJ2-5
CDR3aa: CSTSAIQETQYF
CDR3nt: TGCAGCACCTCGGCCATCCAAGAGACCCAGTACTTC

d_gene: TRBD1
abundance: many
v_gene: TRBV7-9
j_gene: TRBJ2-3
CDR3aa: CASLGTGWGTDTQYF
CDR3nt: TGTGCCAGCCTCGGGACAGGATGGGGCACAGATACGCAGTATTTT

d_gene: NA
abundance: NA
v_gene: TRBV7-8
j_gene: TRBJ2-2
CDR3aa: CASSLGWESTGELFF
CDR3nt: TGTGCCAGCAGCTTAGGATGGGAAAGCACCGGGGAGCTGTTTTTT